This T cell receptor beta chain stems from a study of control samples from healthy donors and cancer patients. This CDR3 has 13 amino acids. Germline V CDR1 and CDR2: SGHTA, FQGNSA. Trimming took 2 bases from V and 1 from J, leaving 5 bases between them. This clone was seen once. TCRdb's table, derived via immunoSEQ multiplex PCR, lists solely in-frame clones and lacks some. Of some 74,000 clones detected, about 88% appear once; the ten largest clones hold around 6%. This sequence joins TRBV7-2 and TRBJ1-1, with D unresolved. Sequenced input: blood. The TCR was taken from a woman between 50 and 59 years old in good health. The CDR3 sequence: CASSLRQNTEAFF. The DNA of the CDR3 is TGTGCCAGCAGCTTAAGACAGAACACTGAAGCTTTCTTT.